This T cell receptor (beta chain) was identified in a study of T cell responses to AZD1222 COVID-19 vaccine. Of note for this clone: Its antigen is not known.

TCRdb's table, derived via immunoSEQ multiplex PCR, lists solely in-frame clones and lacks some. The sample lists some 250,000 clones, 94% seen once, with 0.55% in the top ten. Findings of the study overall: Spike-specific TCR depth and breadth grew after two AZD1222 doses.

Deletions cut 5 bases from V and 0 bases from J, with 8 bases between. CDR3 length: 15 amino acids. Germline CDR1 SNHLY, CDR2 FYNNEI. Researchers grouped second doses given at about 4 or about 12 weeks into one pool. This receptor was obtained from an adult who received the AZD1222 COVID-19 vaccine. The sequenced sample was peripheral blood, obtained 28 days after the second AZD1222 dose. The chain employs TRBV2 and TRBJ1-6; weak D call: TRBD1 (5 bases). The CDR3 DNA sequence: TGTGCCAGCAGTCGGGACCGCTCCTATAATTCACCCCTCCACTTT. Its translation is CASSRDRSYNSPLHF.